These 21 T cell receptor beta chains were sequenced from one sample in a study of identical twins listed by TCRdb under 2016. The library was made by 5' RACE. Instrument used: Illumina HiSeq 2000. Through fastp at Q25 and MiXCR, TCRdb rebuilt clones from the public reads, retaining in-frame beta chains. Every CDR3 protein is listed once, alongside the most common genes and DNA of its rows. This sample is represented by 450,000 or so distinct CDR3 sequences; 13% to 15% of them were singletons. Around 0.52% of the sample is held by the ten biggest clonotypes. Separately, the same data were catalogued under a study of yellow fever vaccine responses in identical twins.

The sequencing input was CD4+ T cells sorted from blood. These receptors all stem from a woman younger than 30 in good health.

This chain connects TRBV20-1 to TRBJ2-2; TRBD1 matches at 8 bases. Germline V lookup: CDR1 DFQATT, CDR2 SNEGSKA (reference sequence). V trimming: 8 bases; J trimming: 7 bases; junction bases outside the gene matches: 12. This CDR3 has 14 residues. CDR3 sequence: CSSRRPGGFGELFF. Written as DNA, the CDR3 is TGCAGTTCCAGGAGGCCAGGGGGCTTCGGGGAGCTGTTTTTT.

A few counts support this clonotype. V and J are TRBV11-2 and TRBJ2-3; 11 nucleotides match TRBD2. V lost 5 bases to trimming and J lost 1 base; unmatched junction nucleotides: 14. This CDR3 spans 19 amino acids. Per the germline V gene, CDR1 is SGHAT and CDR2 is FQNNGV. CDR3 DNA: TGTGCCAGCAGCCCTTGGGCCCTACTAGCGGGAGTAGGCACAGATACGCAGTATTTT. Residues: CASSPWALLAGVGTDTQYF.

The chain is built from TRBV5-5 and TRBJ2-3; D is ambiguous. The CDR3 consists of 14 residues. V was cut by 5 bases and J by 1 base, with 11 bases left in between. Per the germline V gene, CDR1 is SGHKS and CDR2 is YYEKEE (reference sequence). DNA for the CDR3: TGTGCCAGCAGTAACGGGCTCCGCACAGATACGCAGTATTTT. It encodes CASSNGLRTDTQYF.

This clonotype showed up many times. This chain joins TRBV6-1 and TRBJ2-7; 9 bases line up with TRBD1. This CDR3 has 15 residues. After removal of 6 bases from V and 2 bases from J, the junction contained 8 bases not matched to a gene. CDR1 is MNHNS, CDR2 SASEGT, per germline. This CDR3 reads CASSPTGTGTYEQYF. The DNA for the CDR3 is TGTGCCAGCAGCCCTACCGGGACAGGGACCTACGAGCAGTACTTC.

There are a few counts of this clonotype. This rearrangement joins TRBV20-1 to TRBJ2-3; 11 bases agree with TRBD2. The CDR3 covers 15 residues. J lost 5 bases, V lost 3 bases, and 7 bases had no gene match. Germline CDR1 and CDR2: DFQATT and SNEGSKA (reference sequence). The CDR3 protein is CSASGTSGGRDTQYF. Here the CDR3 DNA reads TGCAGTGCTAGTGGTACTAGCGGGGGACGAGATACGCAGTATTTT.

This clonotype appeared many times. V and J are TRBV3-1 and TRBJ2-7; D is possibly TRBD2 (6 bases). Looked up from germline, CDR1 is LGHDT and CDR2 is YNNKEL (reference sequence). The CDR3 is 14 residues long. V was cut by 3 bases and J by 5 bases, with 14 bases left in between. This CDR3 reads CASSQRLVGDEQYF. CDR3 bases: TGTGCCAGCAGCCAGAGACTAGTAGGGGACGAGCAGTACTTC.

The chain has TRBV27 and TRBJ2-7; 8 bases are shared with TRBD2. With 6 bases clipped from V and 2 bases from J, the junction kept 6 bases outside the gene matches. CDR3 length: 14 amino acids. The germline CDR1 and CDR2 sequences are MNHEY and SMNVEV (reference sequence). The CDR3 region is CASSRSGITYEQYF. The CDR3 nucleotides are TGTGCCAGCAGCCGTAGCGGGATTACCTACGAGCAGTACTTC.

V is TRBV7-3 and J is TRBJ2-1, with D possibly TRBD2 on 7 matching bases. Trimming removed 5 bases from V and 7 bases from J, with 18 bases in between. The germline V gene has CDR1 SGHTA and CDR2 FQGTGA. The CDR3 is 15 residues long. Written as DNA, the CDR3 is TGTGCCAGCAGCGCACCGGGGGGCGCTTTTAATGAGCAGTTCTTC. It encodes CASSAPGGAFNEQFF.

This clonotype was observed at least ten times. The chain employs TRBV11-2 and TRBJ1-2; the D is unclear. The V end was cut by 3 bases, the J end by 5 bases, with 7 bases between. The CDR3 consists of 12 residues. The germline CDR1 and CDR2 sequences are SGHAT and FQNNGV. Here the CDR3 reads CASSLNGYGYTF. Written as DNA, the CDR3 is TGTGCCAGCAGCTTGAACGGGTATGGCTACACCTTC.

This clonotype has a handful of counts. The rearrangement uses TRBV4-1 and TRBJ2-3; 10 nucleotides agree with TRBD2. The CDR3 runs 18 residues. V lost 0 bases to trimming and J lost 4 bases; unmatched junction nucleotides: 10. The germline V gene has CDR1 MGHRA and CDR2 YSYEKL. This CDR3 is CASSQDGTSGISADTQYF. In nucleotides, the CDR3 is TGCGCCAGCAGCCAAGATGGAACTAGCGGGATAAGTGCAGATACGCAGTATTTT.

The chain recombines TRBV28 with TRBJ1-2, with D unclear. V was shortened by 4 bases and J by 0 bases, with 15 bases between the two germline ends. This CDR3 contains 16 residues. Looked up from germline, CDR1 is MDHEN and CDR2 is SYDVKM. The CDR3 nucleotides are TGTGCCAGCAGTTATACCGGACGAGCCACTAACTATGGCTACACCTTC. Translating it yields CASSYTGRATNYGYTF.

This clonotype occurred a few times. The chain has TRBV24-1 and TRBJ2-5; maybe TRBD2 (5 bases). Trimming took 3 bases from V and 7 from J, leaving 17 bases between them. The CDR3 is 15 residues long. CDR1 is KGHDR and CDR2 is SFDVKD in the germline V gene. CDR3 amino acids: CATSDHRGERWTQYF. In DNA, the CDR3 is TGTGCCACCAGTGATCACCGGGGTGAACGTTGGACCCAGTACTTC.

This chain connects TRBV24-1 to TRBJ2-1; D perhaps matches TRBD1 (6 bases). CDR3 length: 15 residues. V was trimmed by 2 bases and J by 5 bases, leaving 12 bases between them. Germline CDR1 is KGHDR and CDR2 is SFDVKD. CDR3 sequence (DNA): TGTGCCACCAGTGATTCCTGGGGGCAGAACAATGAGCAGTTCTTC. Protein product: CATSDSWGQNNEQFF.

This clonotype showed up just a few times. V usage is TRBV19 and J usage is TRBJ2-7; TRBD2 matches 9 bases. The CDR3 spans 15 residues. Germline trimming cut 5 bases from V and 6 bases from J; bases unmatched to any gene: 11. Looked up from germline, CDR1 is LNHDA and CDR2 is SQIVND (reference sequence). The CDR3 loop is CASSVSGGAATEQYF. CDR3 coding DNA: TGTGCCAGTAGTGTTAGCGGGGGTGCGGCAACCGAGCAGTACTTC.

The V gene is TRBV7-3, the J gene TRBJ2-2; the D gene is possibly TRBD2 (6 bases). Germline loops: CDR1 SGHTA, CDR2 FQGTGA. Trimming pared 5 bases from V and 0 bases from J, leaving 10 bases between. The CDR3 runs to 15 residues. Written as DNA, the CDR3 is TGTGCCAGCAGCCCACGGGGGACGAACACCGGGGAGCTGTTTTTT. Its protein is CASSPRGTNTGELFF.

The gene calls are TRBV10-3 and TRBJ2-3; TRBD1 matches at 8 bases. The germline V gene has CDR1 ENHRY and CDR2 SYGVKD. V lost 1 base and J lost 2; bases outside the gene matches: 5. The CDR3 consists of 16 residues. The DNA of the CDR3 is TGTGCCATCAGTGAGTGGACAGGGCAGACCACAGATACGCAGTATTTT. It codes for CAISEWTGQTTDTQYF.

This clonotype has just a few counts. V and J are TRBV2 and TRBJ2-1, with TRBD1 as a possible D gene (6 bases). The germline V gene encodes CDR1 SNHLY and CDR2 FYNNEI. CDR3 length: 15 amino acids. The ends were cut back, 5 bases at V and 8 bases at J, with 19 bases in the middle. The CDR3 coding sequence is TGTGCCAGCAGTCCTCTACGGACAGTAAACGATGAGCAGTTCTTC. It specifies CASSPLRTVNDEQFF.

J is TRBJ2-1 and V is TRBV2; D is possibly TRBD1 (5 bases). The germline CDR1 and CDR2 sequences are SNHLY and FYNNEI. The V end lost 4 bases, the J end lost 0 bases, and 13 bases lay between the germline ends. This CDR3 has 16 residues. The CDR3 DNA reads as TGTGCCAGCAGTGGGTTCGACAGTAGCTCCTACAATGAGCAGTTCTTC. It translates to CASSGFDSSSYNEQFF.

The chain is built from TRBV7-2 and TRBJ2-1, with D perhaps matching TRBD2 (6 bases). Trimming left V 2 bases short and J 4 bases short, with 12 bases between. This CDR3 comprises 15 residues. The germline V gene has CDR1 SGHTA and CDR2 FQGNSA. This CDR3 is CASSLTSAGYNEQFF. The CDR3 nucleotides read TGTGCCAGCAGCTTAACAAGCGCGGGGTACAATGAGCAGTTCTTC.

This clonotype has just a few counts. The genes are TRBV20-1 and TRBJ2-2; D might be TRBD1 (6 bases). Germline lookup yields CDR1 DFQATT and CDR2 SNEGSKA (reference sequence). The V and J ends lost 7 bases and 1 base respectively, with 13 bases between them. There are 14 residues in the CDR3. CDR3 loop: CSVYPRGNTGELFF. The CDR3 DNA follows: TGCAGTGTTTACCCCAGGGGGAACACCGGGGAGCTGTTTTTT.

This clonotype was seen more than once but under ten times. The chain has TRBV3-1 and TRBJ2-4; tentatively, D is TRBD1 or TRBD2 (5 bases each). This CDR3 has 16 amino acids. The V and J ends lost 4 bases and 1 base respectively, with 14 bases between them. Germline V gene sequence: CDR1 LGHDT, CDR2 YNNKEL (reference sequence). The chain's CDR3 is CASSPEGRVAKNIQYF. The CDR3, as DNA: TGTGCCAGCAGCCCAGAGGGCAGGGTTGCCAAAAACATTCAGTACTTC.